This is a list of T cell receptor beta chains from one sample in a study of monozygotic twins with inflammatory bowel disease. No DNA is given; TCRdb re-called the 5' RACE reads and lists each CDR3 protein once. In total, the table holds about 210,000 distinct CDR3 sequences. Material: blood. The receptor set was obtained from a human donor with ulcerative colitis or Crohn's disease, or a healthy co-twin of an affected twin (not recorded which). The CDR3 runs from the conserved cysteine through the conserved F or W.

j_call	v_call	cdr3_aa
TRBJ1-1	TRBV5-1	CASSLDRPNTEAFF
TRBJ2-3	TRBV27	CASKTTDTQYF
TRBJ1-1	TRBV5-1	CASSLGEQRGAFF
TRBJ1-1	TRBV5-1	CASSLAGDEAFF
TRBJ2-5	TRBV7-7	CASSLAGVRETQYF
TRBJ1-1	TRBV18	CASSSGPGALNTEAFF
TRBJ2-3	TRBV7-9	CASRTGFGTDTQYF
TRBJ2-2	TRBV5-1	CASSSGGAANTGELFF
TRBJ1-5	TRBV5-4	CASSKWTALGNQPQHF
TRBJ1-5	TRBV25-1	CASSGGETGSFQPQHF
TRBJ2-7	TRBV11-1	CASSYSNPLVGQGSYEQYF
TRBJ1-2	TRBV12-3/TRBV12-4	CASSILGPTYGYTF
TRBJ2-5	TRBV5-1	CASSLVFSRQETQYF
TRBJ2-3	TRBV5-1	CASSLAASSSTDTQYF
TRBJ1-1	TRBV5-1	CASSPRRTNTEAFF
TRBJ2-6	TRBV29-1	CSVRDARPGANVLTF
TRBJ1-1	TRBV6-1	CASGPPGTDSSGNTEAFF